The T cell receptor beta chain described here comes from a study of OX40 agonist ivuxolimab in advanced cancers. Study-level background: Ivuxolimab was an agonistic, fully human IgG2 monoclonal antibody directed against OX40 (CD134), a costimulatory receptor. Intravenous ivuxolimab was administered to patients every 2 weeks at six dose levels: 0.01, 0.1, 0.3, 1.5, 3 and 10 mg/kg. Of the approximately 54 patients in dose escalation, about 19 had hepatocellular carcinoma, some 15 had melanoma, 9 had renal cell carcinoma and 9 had head and neck cancer. The dose-escalation cohort was 82.7% male with a mean age of approximately 60 years, ranging from roughly 23 to 85. Prior anti-PD-1, anti-PD-L1 or anti-CTLA-4 therapy was permitted, and 35% to 40% of dose-escalation patients had received checkpoint inhibitors. Partial responses occurred in three dose-escalation patients, of whom one had hepatocellular carcinoma and two had cutaneous melanoma. The purpose of peripheral TCRbeta sequencing was to test whether ivuxolimab changed TCR sequence diversity and led to clonal T-cell expansion. The paper reports the monotherapy dose-escalation portion (N ≈ 50 patients) of the phase I ivuxolimab trial.

To sequence the TCRbeta CDR3 region, genomic DNA was isolated from the sorted cells. The immunoSEQ Assay was used to sequence the TCRbeta CDR3 regions. The table comes from immuneACCESS by way of TCRdb, which keeps in-frame sequences with V and J called. Part of the clones is missing from these tables; in studies checked, under half for an unresolved V gene and the rest for unknown reasons. This sample comprises around 64,000 clones, more than 85% of them detected only once. Clones ranked in the top ten supply 6.5% to 8.5% of the sample. What the study reported, not specific to this receptor: Low levels of normalized T-cell clonal expansion were also seen in some patients who did not respond. After ivuxolimab, expanded clones were on average more numerous among CD8+ T cells than among CD4+ T cells. In the 0.1-3.0 mg/kg groups, partial responders had among the lowest normalized peripheral clonal expansion, particularly in CD8+ T cells. The antigen specificity of the peripheral T cells that underwent clonal expansion was not determined. At doses of 0.1 to 3.0 mg/kg, clonal expansion of both CD4+ and CD8+ T cells in blood was seen between baseline and week 6.

In regard to this clone: Its binding antigen is unknown. No clone much larger than this one lies a single base away; base qualities are absent.

The V end loses 2 bases and the J end loses 2 bases, and a stretch of 10 bases separates them. CDR1 and CDR2, looked up from the germline V gene (reference sequence), are GTSNPN and SVGIG. From its cysteine to its phenylalanine, the CDR3 spans 14 amino acids. Only the CDR3 part of the read is kept: 42 bases, read in frame from the first base. Patients with a history of autoimmune disease or receiving systemic immunosuppression were excluded from the trial. In every dose cohort, peripheral blood was drawn for TCR sequencing at baseline, cycle 4 day 1, and cycle 7 day 1. Samples came from an open-label, multicenter, first-in-human phase I dose-escalation trial of ivuxolimab. Adults with locally advanced or metastatic head and neck squamous cell, hepatocellular, melanoma or renal cell carcinoma were enrolled in the trial. Before TCR sequencing, CD4+ T cells and CD8+ T cells from peripheral blood were sorted into separate populations.

The source is an adult with an advanced solid tumor such as melanoma, head and neck, liver or kidney cancer. The specimen was CD4+ or CD8+ T cells sorted from blood, collected in a trial of the OX40 agonist ivuxolimab. The chain was built from TRBV30 and TRBJ1-3; D gene: possibly TRBD1, on 5 matching bases. The CDR3 in this case is CAWSSGTAGNTIYF. The DNA sequence follows: TGTGCCTGGAGTTCCGGGACGGCTGGAAACACCATATATTTT.